The entry below describes one T cell receptor beta chain. The data are from a study of blood T cell repertoires in COVID-19. Overall study context: Material from acute and convalescent COVID-19 was sourced from the United States, Italy and Spain.

Libraries were prepared by immunoSEQ multiplex PCR; TCRdb keeps only in-frame clonotypes and omits some of them. The sample shows roughly 100,000 clones, about nine tenths of them seen only once. Germline CDR1 and CDR2: MNHNS and SASEGT. CDR3 size: 14 residues. V was trimmed by 1 base and J by 4 bases, leaving 10 bases between them. This sequence was found in a human donor with active COVID-19. The donor label of this sample is uncertain. Sequencing used peripheral blood. V usage is TRBV6-1 and J usage is TRBJ2-5; possibly TRBD1 for D (6 bases). The CDR3 DNA reads as TGTGCCAGCAGTGAAGTAACAGGGCCAGAGACCCAGTACTTC. It yields the protein CASSEVTGPETQYF.